This T cell receptor (beta chain) was sequenced for a study of blood T cell repertoires in COVID-19. This clone was seen only a few times. Libraries were prepared by immunoSEQ multiplex PCR; TCRdb keeps only in-frame clonotypes and omits some of them. The sample holds about 120,000 clones, 85% to 90% seen once. Trimming removed 2 bases from V and 3 bases from J, with 14 bases in between. Germline assignment: CDR1 SGHRS and CDR2 YFSETQ. The CDR3 loop spans 15 amino acids. The source of this sequence is a man older than 75 with acute or convalescent COVID-19. Sequenced material: peripheral blood. The chain uses TRBV5-1 and TRBJ1-1; D is unclear. For the CDR3, the DNA is TGCGCCAGCAGCTTATTCCCCACTAGGGACACTGAAGCTTTCTTT. This gives the protein CASSLFPTRDTEAFF.